A selection of T cell receptor beta chains follows, all from one sample in a study of blood T cells in healthy people across ages. TCRdb re-derived calls from the 5' RACE reads in MiXCR, one entry per CDR3 protein. The sample contains about 780,000 distinct CDR3 sequences, roughly 46% of which appear only once. Material for sequencing was blood. All receptors derive from a man aged 80 or over in good health. The conserved cysteine and the conserved F or W are not part of the CDR3 here.

v_call,j_call,cdr3_aa
TRBV7-2,TRBJ2-7,ASSLDRDATYEQY
TRBV28,TRBJ2-7,ASSLRGRTNHYEQY
TRBV24-1,TRBJ2-3,ATSGQVHTDTQY
TRBV24-1,TRBJ2-3,ATSGPYVRGQPDTQY
TRBV29-1,NA,SVGGGLEPYEQY
TRBV7-2,TRBJ2-5,ASSQAGLRGQETQY
TRBV19,TRBJ2-1,ASSIPGTSLGEQF
TRBV5-5,TRBJ2-3,ASSLVVHRPDTQY
TRBV28,TRBJ1-2,ASSVYAGRTGYT
TRBV11-2,TRBJ2-1,ASSLNRDSYNEQF
TRBV29-1,TRBJ2-5,SVDASGGFYDEQY
TRBV20-1,TRBJ2-7,SANFGREQY
TRBV19,TRBJ1-1,ASRWTGIGWDTEAF
TRBV12-3/TRBV12-4,TRBJ2-3,ASSFGTQLSTDTQY
TRBV28,TRBJ2-4,ASSSHHRGVREQY
TRBV5-1,TRBJ2-7,ASSLEGGAPYEQY
TRBV11-2,TRBJ2-7,ASSSYRQNEQY
TRBV7-2,TRBJ2-2,ASSAAGELF
TRBV20-1,TRBJ2-1,SAPRGEGPGNEQF
TRBV12-3/TRBV12-4,TRBJ2-7,ASSLGTGPVDDKQY
TRBV4-3,TRBJ1-2,ASSQGAGSYGYT
TRBV10-3,TRBJ2-3,AISGVSGGGTDAQY
TRBV9,TRBJ1-3,ASSVTHQDTIY
TRBV7-2,TRBJ2-3,ASSSRTQGAGLGDTQY
TRBV7-2,TRBJ2-3,ASSLALGSTDTQY
TRBV20-1,TRBJ2-1,SASGTSVDEQF
TRBV24-1,TRBJ2-7,ATSPGQGTYEQY
TRBV12-3/TRBV12-4,TRBJ2-1,ASTSETRSYNEQF
TRBV28,TRBJ2-7,ASSRTGGRYEQY
TRBV27,TRBJ2-4,ASKATGQGWNIQY
TRBV24-1,TRBJ1-4,ATSRGPHEKLF